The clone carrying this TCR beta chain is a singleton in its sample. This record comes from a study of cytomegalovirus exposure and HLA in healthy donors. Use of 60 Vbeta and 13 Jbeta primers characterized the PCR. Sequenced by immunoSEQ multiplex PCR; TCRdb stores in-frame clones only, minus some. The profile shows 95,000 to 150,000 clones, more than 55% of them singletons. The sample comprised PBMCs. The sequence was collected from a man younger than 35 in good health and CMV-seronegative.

The CDR3 is CASSLWQGGETQYF. In nucleotides, the CDR3 is TGTGCCAGCAGCTTGTGGCAGGGAGGGGAGACCCAGTACTTC. The rearrangement uses TRBV5-4 and TRBJ2-5; 7 bases are a match to TRBD2. Germline V lookup: CDR1 SGHNT, CDR2 YYREEE (reference sequence). The length of the CDR3 is 14 residues. V dropped 1 base and J dropped 5; count of bases not matched to a gene: 5.